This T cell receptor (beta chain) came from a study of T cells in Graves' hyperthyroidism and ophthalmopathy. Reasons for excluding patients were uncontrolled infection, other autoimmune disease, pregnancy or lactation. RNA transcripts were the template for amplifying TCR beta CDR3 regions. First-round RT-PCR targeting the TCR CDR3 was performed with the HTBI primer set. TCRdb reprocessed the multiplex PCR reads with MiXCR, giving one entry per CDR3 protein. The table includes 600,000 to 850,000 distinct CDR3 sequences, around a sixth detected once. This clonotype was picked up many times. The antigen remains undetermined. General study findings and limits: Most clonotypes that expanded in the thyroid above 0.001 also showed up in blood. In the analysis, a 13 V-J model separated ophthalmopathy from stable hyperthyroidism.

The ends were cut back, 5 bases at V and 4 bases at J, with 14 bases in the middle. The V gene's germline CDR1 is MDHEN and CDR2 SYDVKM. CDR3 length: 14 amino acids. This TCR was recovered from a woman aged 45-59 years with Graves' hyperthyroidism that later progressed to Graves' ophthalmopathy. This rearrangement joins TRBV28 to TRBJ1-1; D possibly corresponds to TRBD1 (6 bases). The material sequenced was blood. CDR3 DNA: TGTGCCAGCAGTCGACTTCGGGGGCGCACTGAAGCTTTCTTT. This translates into CASSRLRGRTEAFF. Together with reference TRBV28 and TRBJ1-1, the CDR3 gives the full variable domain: DVKVTQSSRYLVKRTGEKVFLECVQDMDHENMFWYRQDPGLGLRLIYFSYDVKMKEKGDIPEGYSVSREKKERFSLILESASTNQTSMYLCASSRLRGRTEAFFGQGTRLTVV.